The clone carrying this T cell receptor beta chain was counted between two and nine times. A second roughly 6 to 12 cycle PCR used barcoded and J-beta primers. One entry per CDR3 protein, called by TCRdb with MiXCR from the 5' RACE reads. Of 1.5 million to 1.8 million distinct CDR3 sequences in the sample, approximately 43% were seen once. The CDR3 extends over 15 amino acids. The V end was cut by 7 bases, the J end by 6 bases, with 21 bases between. Germline values: CDR1 MDHEN, CDR2 SYDVKM. This record belongs to a study of blood T cells in healthy people across ages. Peripheral blood samples of 9 to 10 milliliters were drawn from each donor.

The specimen sequenced was blood. The sequence derives from a woman aged 18-35 years in good health. The J gene is TRBJ1-2, the V gene TRBV28, with TRBD1 as a possible D gene (6 bases). The chain's CDR3 is CASTLQGNRIHGYTF. Written as DNA, the CDR3 is TGTGCCAGCACCTTACAGGGAAACAGGATCCATGGCTACACCTTC.